These 11 T cell receptor beta chains came from one sample sequenced in a study of immune heterogeneity within non-small cell lung tumors. It was with 32 V and 13 J primers that multiplex PCR amplified TCR beta CDR3. TCRdb independently ran MiXCR on the multiplex PCR reads; one entry per CDR3 protein. The top ten hold 20% to 25% of the sample, which has around 12,000 distinct CDR3 sequences, 25% to 30% seen once. The template consisted of bulk tumor genomic DNA, with roughly 0.65 ug used per sample. Biopsies, several per primary tumor and spaced far apart, were collected during surgery. Curative surgical treatment was performed in patients who had newly diagnosed, untreated non-small cell lung cancer. The sequencing sample was made of lung tumor tissue. The receptors were sampled from a woman aged 45-59 years with non-small cell lung cancer.

Written as DNA, the CDR3 is TGCAGTGCCTACAGGGAGGCAAACACCATATATTTT. It translates to CSAYREANTIYF. The chain couples TRBV20-1 to TRBJ1-3, with D possibly being TRBD1 (6 bases). CDR1 and CDR2 (germline): DFQATT, SNEGSKA (reference sequence). This CDR3 spans 12 amino acids. The V end lost 6 bases, the J end lost 6 bases, and 12 bases lay between the germline ends.

By its share, this clonotype is medium-sized. This rearrangement joins TRBV6-1 to TRBJ2-7; 10 nucleotides align to TRBD2. The CDR3 runs to 15 residues. The germline gives CDR1 MNHNS, CDR2 SASEGT. With V trimmed by 5 bases and J by 5 bases, 9 bases remained unmatched. CDR3 in amino acids: CASSPTGTSVDEQYF. CDR3 nucleotide sequence: TGTGCCAGCAGTCCCACCGGGACTAGCGTGGACGAGCAGTACTTC.

By share, this clonotype counts as large. The chain links TRBV30 to TRBJ2-2; D remains ambiguous. The CDR3 sequence is 12 residues long. V dropped 2 bases and J dropped 6 bases, with 7 bases sitting between them. The germline V gene encodes CDR1 GTSNPN and CDR2 SVGIG (reference sequence). This chain's CDR3 is CAWSRWAGELFF. The DNA for the CDR3 is TGTGCCTGGAGTAGGTGGGCCGGGGAGCTGTTTTTT. The full variable domain, completed using reference TRBV30 and TRBJ2-2, is SQTIHQWPATLVQPVGSPLSLECTVEGTSNPNLYWYRQAAGRGLQLLFYSVGIGQISSEVPQNLSASRPQDRQFILSSKKLLLSDSGFYLCAWSRWAGELFFGEGSRLTVL.

The chain couples TRBV7-2 to TRBJ1-4; unclear D gene. The germline V gene encodes CDR1 SGHTA and CDR2 FQGNSA. This CDR3 has 16 amino acids. The V end was cut by 1 base, the J end by 8 bases, with 17 bases between. CDR3 amino acids: CASSLVSGNIEEKLFF. CDR3 DNA: TGTGCCAGCAGCTTAGTTTCCGGAAACATAGAGGAAAAACTGTTTTTT. Full variable domain (outside the CDR3, taken from reference TRBV7-2 and TRBJ1-4): GAGVSQSPSNKVTEKGKDVELRCDPISGHTALYWYRQSLGQGLEFLIYFQGNSAPDKSGLPSDRFSAERTGGSVSTLTIQRTQQEDSAVYLCASSLVSGNIEEKLFFGSGTQLSVL.

The genes are TRBV12-3 or TRBV12-4 and TRBJ1-5, with 8 bases matching TRBD1. V gave up 5 bases and J gave up 5 bases; unmatched junction bases: 5. This CDR3 region has 14 residues. The CDR3 DNA reads as TGTGCCAGCAGTGGGGACAGGATTGATCAGCCCCAGCATTTT. Encoded protein: CASSGDRIDQPQHF.

By share of the sample, this clonotype is medium-sized. The rearrangement joins TRBV20-1 to TRBJ2-7, with 7 bases lining up with TRBD1. Germline V gives CDR1 DFQATT, CDR2 SNEGSKA (reference sequence). The CDR3 consists of 13 residues. The V gene end was trimmed by 4 bases and the J gene end by 3 bases; junction bases not matched to a gene: 6. CDR3 DNA sequence: TGCAGTGCTACAGACAGGGTGAACTACGAGCAGTACTTC. Translating it yields CSATDRVNYEQYF.

About this clonotype: The junction departs from the called germline gene at one end, perhaps through a read error. The chain couples TRBV27 to TRBJ2-7, with 8 bases identical to TRBD2. The CDR3 contains 16 residues. From germline, CDR1 is MNHEY and CDR2 SMNVEV (reference sequence). The CDR3 protein is CASIDSSGDPTYEQCF. The CDR3 DNA sequence: TGTGCCAGCATCGACAGTAGCGGGGACCCTACCTACGAGCAGTGCTTC.

This clonotype was seen just once. At one end the junction does not follow the germline gene, possibly because of a read error. The J gene is TRBJ2-2, the V gene TRBV18, with a weak D call TRBD1 (5 bases). The germline gives CDR1 KGHSH, CDR2 LQKENI. The CDR3 length is 15 residues. CDR3 protein: CASSPVAGYTEELFF. CDR3 bases: TGTGCCAGCTCACCAGTGGCAGGGTACACCGAGGAGCTGTTTTTT.

The J gene is TRBJ2-5, the V gene TRBV30; D is possibly TRBD1 (6 bases). The ends were cut back, 0 bases at V and 7 bases at J, with 9 bases in the middle. The CDR3 extends over 12 amino acids. Germline CDR1 GTSNPN, CDR2 SVGIG (reference sequence). The CDR3 sequence: CAWSVGAGTQYF. The CDR3 DNA reads as TGTGCCTGGAGTGTGGGGGCAGGGACCCAGTACTTC.

This clonotype was recorded only once. The chain links TRBV9 to TRBJ2-3; possibly TRBD1 or TRBD2 for D (5 bases each). Per germline, CDR1 SGDLS and CDR2 YYNGEE. V lost 4 bases and J 6 bases, leaving 15 bases between the germline ends. This CDR3 is built from 14 residues. The CDR3 DNA is TGTGCCAGCAGCTTGGGACCCCAGGGTGATACGCAGTATTTT. Translating it yields CASSLGPQGDTQYF.

This clonotype has only a few counts. The CDR3 DNA reads as TGTGCCAGCAGCTTGGATAACAGGGGCGGGGTCGGGGAGCTGTTTTTT. Residues: CASSLDNRGGVGELFF. The chain joins TRBV5-4 to TRBJ2-2; TRBD1 is a possible D gene (7 bases). CDR1 and CDR2 (germline): SGHNT, YYREEE (reference sequence). The CDR3 has 16 residues. V was pared by 0 bases and J by 7 bases, with 16 bases between. Using reference TRBV5-4 and TRBJ2-2 for the parts outside the CDR3, the full variable domain is ETGVTQSPTHLIKTRGQQVTLRCSSQSGHNTVSWYQQALGQGPQFIFQYYREEENGRGNFPPRFSGLQFPNYSSELNVNALELDDSALYLCASSLDNRGGVGELFFGEGSRLTVL.